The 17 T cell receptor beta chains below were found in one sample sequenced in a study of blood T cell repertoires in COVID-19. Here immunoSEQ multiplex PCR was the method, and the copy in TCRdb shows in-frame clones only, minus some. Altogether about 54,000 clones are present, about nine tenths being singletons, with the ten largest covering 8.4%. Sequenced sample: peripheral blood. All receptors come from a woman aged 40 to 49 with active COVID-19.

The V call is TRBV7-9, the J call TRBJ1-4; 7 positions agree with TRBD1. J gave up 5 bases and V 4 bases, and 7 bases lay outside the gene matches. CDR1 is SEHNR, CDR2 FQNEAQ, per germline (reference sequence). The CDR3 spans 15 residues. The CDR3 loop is CASSSTGSRNEKLFF. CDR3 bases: TGTGCCAGCAGCTCGACAGGGAGCAGAAATGAAAAACTGTTTTTT.

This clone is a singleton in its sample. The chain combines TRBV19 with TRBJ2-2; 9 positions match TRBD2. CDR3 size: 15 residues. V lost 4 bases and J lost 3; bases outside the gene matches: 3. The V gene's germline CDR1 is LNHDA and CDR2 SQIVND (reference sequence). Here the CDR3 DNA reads TGTGCCAGTAGTAGCGGGGGGGCATACACCGGGGAGCTGTTTTTT. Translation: CASSSGGAYTGELFF.

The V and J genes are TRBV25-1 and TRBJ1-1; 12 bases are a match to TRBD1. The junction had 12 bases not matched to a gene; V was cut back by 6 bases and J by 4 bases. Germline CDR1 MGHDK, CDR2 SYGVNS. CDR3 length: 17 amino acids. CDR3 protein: CASSPGGQGARSTEAFF. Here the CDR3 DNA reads TGTGCCAGCAGCCCGGGGGGACAGGGGGCGCGAAGCACTGAAGCTTTCTTT. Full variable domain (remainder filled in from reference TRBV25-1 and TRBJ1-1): EADIYQTPRYLVIGTGKKITLECSQTMGHDKMYWYQQDPGMELHLIHYSYGVNSTEKGDLSSESTVSRIRTEHFPLTLESARPSHTSQYLCASSPGGQGARSTEAFFGQGTRLTVV.

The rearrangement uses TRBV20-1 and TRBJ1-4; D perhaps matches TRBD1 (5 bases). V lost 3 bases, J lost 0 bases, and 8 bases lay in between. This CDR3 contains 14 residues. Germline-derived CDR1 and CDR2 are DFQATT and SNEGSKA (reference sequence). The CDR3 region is CSASDRSTNEKLFF. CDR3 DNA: TGCAGTGCTAGTGACAGATCAACTAATGAAAAACTGTTTTTT.

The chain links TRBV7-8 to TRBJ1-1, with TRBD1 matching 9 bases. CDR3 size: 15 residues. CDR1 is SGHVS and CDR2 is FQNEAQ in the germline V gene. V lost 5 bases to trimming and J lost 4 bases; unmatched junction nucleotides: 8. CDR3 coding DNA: TGTGCCAGCAGCCGTCGGACAGGGGCAGGCACTGAAGCTTTCTTT. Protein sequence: CASSRRTGAGTEAFF.

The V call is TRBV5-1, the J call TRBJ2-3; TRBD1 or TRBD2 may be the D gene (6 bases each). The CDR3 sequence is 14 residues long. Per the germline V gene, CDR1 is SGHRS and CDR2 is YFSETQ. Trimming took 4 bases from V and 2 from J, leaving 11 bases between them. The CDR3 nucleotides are TGCGCCAGCAGCCTGGGGGGCCTCACAGATACGCAGTATTTT. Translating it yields CASSLGGLTDTQYF.

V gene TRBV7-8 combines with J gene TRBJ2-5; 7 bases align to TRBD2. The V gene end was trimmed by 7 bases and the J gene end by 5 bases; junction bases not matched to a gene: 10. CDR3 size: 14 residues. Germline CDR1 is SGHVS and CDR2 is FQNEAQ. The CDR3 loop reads CASNRRGVGETQYF. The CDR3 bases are TGTGCCAGCAACAGACGGGGGGTCGGGGAGACCCAGTACTTC.

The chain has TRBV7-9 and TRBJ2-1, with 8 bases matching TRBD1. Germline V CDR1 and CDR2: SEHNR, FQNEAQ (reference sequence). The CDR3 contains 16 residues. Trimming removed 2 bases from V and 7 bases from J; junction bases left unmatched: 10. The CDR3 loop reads CASSLQPGQDVNEQFF. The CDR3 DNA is TGTGCCAGCAGCTTACAACCGGGACAGGACGTGAATGAGCAGTTCTTC. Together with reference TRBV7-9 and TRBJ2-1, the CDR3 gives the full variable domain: DTGVSQNPRHKITKRGQNVTFRCDPISEHNRLYWYRQTLGQGPEFLTYFQNEAQLEKSRLLSDRFSAERPKGSFSTLEIQRTEQGDSAMYLCASSLQPGQDVNEQFFGPGTRLTVL.

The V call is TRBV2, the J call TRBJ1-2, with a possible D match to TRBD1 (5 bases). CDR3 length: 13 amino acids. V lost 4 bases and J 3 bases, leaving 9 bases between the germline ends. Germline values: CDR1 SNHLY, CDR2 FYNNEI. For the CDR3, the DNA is TGTGCCAGCAGTGGAGGCAGGGACTATGGCTACACCTTC. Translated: CASSGGRDYGYTF. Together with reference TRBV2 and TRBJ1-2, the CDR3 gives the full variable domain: EPEVTQTPSHQVTQMGQEVILRCVPISNHLYFYWYRQILGQKVEFLVSFYNNEISEKSEIFDDQFSVERPDGSNFTLKIRSTKLEDSAMYFCASSGGRDYGYTFGSGTRLTVV.

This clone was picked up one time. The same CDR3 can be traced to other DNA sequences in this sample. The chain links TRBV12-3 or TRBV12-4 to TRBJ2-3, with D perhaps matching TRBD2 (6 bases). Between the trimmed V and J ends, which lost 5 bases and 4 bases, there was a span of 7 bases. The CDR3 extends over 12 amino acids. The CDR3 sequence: CASSPGADTQYF. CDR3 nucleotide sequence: TGTGCCAGCAGTCCGGGGGCAGATACGCAGTATTTT.

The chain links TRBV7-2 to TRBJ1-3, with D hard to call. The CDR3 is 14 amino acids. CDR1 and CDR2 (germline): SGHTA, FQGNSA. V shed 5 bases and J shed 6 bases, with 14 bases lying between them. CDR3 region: CASSKQVLENTIYF. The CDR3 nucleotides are TGTGCCAGCAGCAAGCAGGTGTTAGAAAACACCATATATTTT.

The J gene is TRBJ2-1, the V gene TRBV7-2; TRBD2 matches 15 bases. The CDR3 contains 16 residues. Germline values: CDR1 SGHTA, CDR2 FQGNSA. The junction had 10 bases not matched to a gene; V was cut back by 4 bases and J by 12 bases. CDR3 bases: TGTGCCAGCAGCTCCCGGACTAGCGGGGGGGCGGTTGGGCAGTTCTTC. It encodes CASSSRTSGGAVGQFF.

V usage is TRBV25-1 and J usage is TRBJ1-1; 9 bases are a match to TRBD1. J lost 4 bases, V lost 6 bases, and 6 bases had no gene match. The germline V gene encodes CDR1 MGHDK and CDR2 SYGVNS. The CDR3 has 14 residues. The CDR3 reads CASRETGGGTEAFF. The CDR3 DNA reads TGTGCCAGCAGAGAAACAGGGGGCGGCACTGAAGCTTTCTTT. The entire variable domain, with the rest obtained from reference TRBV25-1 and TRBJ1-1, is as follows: EADIYQTPRYLVIGTGKKITLECSQTMGHDKMYWYQQDPGMELHLIHYSYGVNSTEKGDLSSESTVSRIRTEHFPLTLESARPSHTSQYLCASRETGGGTEAFFGQGTRLTVV.

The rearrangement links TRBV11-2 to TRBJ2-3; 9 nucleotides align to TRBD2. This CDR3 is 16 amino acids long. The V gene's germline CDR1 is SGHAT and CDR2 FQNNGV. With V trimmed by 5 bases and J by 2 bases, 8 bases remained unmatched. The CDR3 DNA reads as TGTGCCAGCAGCCGCCTGGGCGGGGGGGTCACAGATACGCAGTATTTT. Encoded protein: CASSRLGGGVTDTQYF.

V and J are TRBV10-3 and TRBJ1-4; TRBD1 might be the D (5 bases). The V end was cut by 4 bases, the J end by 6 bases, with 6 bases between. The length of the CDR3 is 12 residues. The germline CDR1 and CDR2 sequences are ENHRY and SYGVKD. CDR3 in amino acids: CAISAGDEKLFF. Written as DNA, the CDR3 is TGTGCCATCAGTGCGGGGGATGAAAAACTGTTTTTT.

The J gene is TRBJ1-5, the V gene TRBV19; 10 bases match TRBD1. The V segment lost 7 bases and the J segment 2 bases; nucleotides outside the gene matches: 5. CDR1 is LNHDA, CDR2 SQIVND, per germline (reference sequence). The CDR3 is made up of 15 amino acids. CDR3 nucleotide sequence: TGTGCCAGTACCCTCGGGACAGGGGGCAATCAGCCCCAGCATTTT. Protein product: CASTLGTGGNQPQHF. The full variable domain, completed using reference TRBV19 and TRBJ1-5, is DGGITQSPKYLFRKEGQNVTLSCEQNLNHDAMYWYRQDPGQGLRLIYYSQIVNDFQKGDIAEGYSVSREKKESFPLTVTSAQKNPTAFYLCASTLGTGGNQPQHFGDGTRLSIL.

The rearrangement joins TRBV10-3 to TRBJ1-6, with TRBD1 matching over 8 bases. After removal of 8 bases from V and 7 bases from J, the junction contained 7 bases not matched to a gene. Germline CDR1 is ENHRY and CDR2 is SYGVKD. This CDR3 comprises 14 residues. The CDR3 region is CAIGEGQENSPLHF. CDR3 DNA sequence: TGTGCCATCGGAGAGGGACAGGAAAATTCACCCCTCCACTTT.